Presented here are 23 T cell receptor beta chains from one specimen sequenced in a study of blood T cell repertoires in COVID-19. Assay used: immunoSEQ multiplex PCR; TCRdb lists only in-frame clones, some missing. Among 90,000 to 120,000 clones, more than 75% were seen once, and the ten largest hold roughly 15%. Specimen: peripheral blood. Receptor source: a man aged 45-60 years with acute or convalescent COVID-19.

The chain employs TRBV19 and TRBJ2-3, with 9 nucleotides matching TRBD1. Germline V gene lookup returns CDR1 LNHDA and CDR2 SQIVND (reference sequence). CDR3 length: 14 amino acids. J lost 0 bases, V lost 8 bases, and 3 bases had no gene match. CDR3 DNA sequence: TGTGCCAGTCGGACAGGGGTCAGCACAGATACGCAGTATTTT. It specifies CASRTGVSTDTQYF.

The CDR3 is CASSHAKQGEKTEAFF. As DNA, the CDR3 is TGCGCCAGCAGTCACGCCAAACAGGGGGAGAAGACTGAAGCTTTCTTT. The chain employs TRBV23-1 and TRBJ1-1; 8 bases are a match to TRBD1. TRBV23-1 is treated as an ORF (open reading frame) with a function not yet certain. This CDR3 is built from 16 residues. V was pared by 3 bases and J by 5 bases, with 11 bases of the junction left unmatched.

This clone was detected once. The chain joins TRBV4-1 to TRBJ2-1; possibly TRBD1 for D (6 bases). The germline V and J ends were trimmed by 1 base and 6 bases, with 7 bases remaining between them. Germline V gene data show CDR1 as MGHRA and CDR2 as YSYEKL. The CDR3 has 13 amino acids. The CDR3, as DNA: TGCGCCAGCAGCCAAGGGGGGCCCAATGAGCAGTTCTTC. This translates into CASSQGGPNEQFF.

This chain links TRBV5-6 with TRBJ1-1; TRBD1 is a possible D gene (5 bases). This CDR3 region has 14 residues. Trimming took 5 bases from V and 0 from J, leaving 11 bases between them. CDR1 is SGHDT and CDR2 is YYEEEE in the germline V gene. The CDR3 bases are TGTGCCAGCAGTCCGGGACTTATGAACACTGAAGCTTTCTTT. Its protein product is CASSPGLMNTEAFF.

The chain recombines TRBV5-1 with TRBJ2-7; D gene unclear. The CDR3 is 13 residues long. Trimming pared 2 bases from V and 5 bases from J, leaving 11 bases between. Germline V gene lookup returns CDR1 SGHRS and CDR2 YFSETQ. The CDR3 loop is CASSFGPADEQYF. DNA of the CDR3: TGCGCCAGCAGCTTTGGGCCCGCTGACGAGCAGTACTTC.

The CDR3 here is CASSQGYTEAFF. CDR3 sequence (DNA): TGTGCCAGTTCACAGGGGTACACTGAAGCTTTCTTT. This chain uses TRBV19 with TRBJ1-1; TRBD1 matches 7 bases. Germline CDR1 reads LNHDA; CDR2 reads SQIVND (reference sequence). The ends lost 8 bases at V and 3 bases at J; junction bases unmatched: 3. The CDR3 length is 12 residues.

J is TRBJ2-7 and V is TRBV7-7; 11 nucleotides agree with TRBD1. The V segment lost 2 bases and the J segment 2 bases; nucleotides outside the gene matches: 5. The CDR3 sequence is 16 residues long. Germline CDR1 reads SSHAT; CDR2 reads FNYEAQ (reference sequence). This CDR3 reads CASSLNPGQGAYEQYF. CDR3 nucleotide sequence: TGTGCCAGCAGCTTAAACCCGGGACAGGGGGCCTACGAGCAGTACTTC.

The V call is TRBV19, the J call TRBJ2-3, with D tentatively TRBD1 (6 bases). The ends were cut back, 8 bases at V and 3 bases at J, with 21 bases in the middle. In germline, CDR1 is LNHDA, CDR2 SQIVND (reference sequence). The CDR3 is 16 amino acids. CDR3 in amino acids: CASAGTRSYRTDTQYF. The CDR3 DNA follows: TGTGCCAGTGCTGGGACACGTTCATACAGGACAGATACGCAGTATTTT.

V is TRBV27 and J is TRBJ2-1; TRBD2 matches 16 bases. CDR1 is MNHEY and CDR2 is SMNVEV in the germline V gene (reference sequence). With V trimmed by 8 bases and J by 4 bases, 11 bases remained unmatched. This CDR3 region has 18 residues. For the CDR3, the DNA is TGTGCCAGCCACAGTGGGACTAGCGGGAGGGCCTCATACAATGAGCAGTTCTTC. Amino acids: CASHSGTSGRASYNEQFF.

This clone was seen once. The chain has TRBV2 and TRBJ2-5, with 12 nucleotides matching TRBD2. Germline V gene data show CDR1 as SNHLY and CDR2 as FYNNEI. Trimming took 5 bases from V and 5 from J; bases not matched to a gene: 6. The CDR3 is 15 residues long. The CDR3 sequence: CASSLGLAGRETQYF. The DNA of the CDR3 is TGTGCCAGCAGTCTAGGACTAGCGGGGAGGGAGACCCAGTACTTC. Looking up the rest from reference TRBV2 and TRBJ2-5 gives the full variable domain: EPEVTQTPSHQVTQMGQEVILRCVPISNHLYFYWYRQILGQKVEFLVSFYNNEISEKSEIFDDQFSVERPDGSNFTLKIRSTKLEDSAMYFCASSLGLAGRETQYFGPGTRLLVL.

This clone was picked up a small number of times. The CDR3 spells CASSPPLAKNIQYF. DNA of the CDR3: TGTGCCAGCAGCCCCCCCCTAGCCAAAAACATTCAGTACTTC. This rearrangement joins TRBV3-1 (or the pseudogene TRBV3-2) to TRBJ2-4; D is unresolved. This CDR3 is 14 amino acids long. From germline, CDR1 is LGHDT and CDR2 YNNKEL (reference sequence). Trimming stripped 4 bases from V and 0 bases from J, with 7 bases between.

V gene TRBV3-1 (or the pseudogene TRBV3-2) combines with J gene TRBJ1-2; D is perhaps TRBD1 (6 bases). Looked up from germline, CDR1 is LGHDT and CDR2 is YNNKEL (reference sequence). This CDR3 contains 14 residues. V was clipped by 4 bases and J by 8 bases, with 17 bases between them. DNA of the CDR3: TGTGCCAGCAGCCCGGGGGGTACAGGGACAGGCTACACCTTC. Translating it yields CASSPGGTGTGYTF.

In nucleotides, the CDR3 is TGTGCCAGCAGGAAGGCAGGGTTGTCTGAAGCTTTCTTT. Protein sequence: CASRKAGLSEAFF. The rearrangement links TRBV7-2 to TRBJ1-1; weak D call: TRBD1 (5 bases). There are 13 residues in the CDR3. Trimming removed 6 bases from V and 6 bases from J, with 14 bases in between. CDR1 SGHTA and CDR2 FQGNSA come from the germline V gene.

The chain couples TRBV9 to TRBJ2-3; D is unresolved. V gave up 1 base and J gave up 0 bases, with 18 bases separating them. Looked up from germline, CDR1 is SGDLS and CDR2 is YYNGEE. This CDR3 has 18 amino acids. The CDR3 spells CASSVYAWPVPSTDTQYF. The CDR3 DNA is TGTGCCAGCAGCGTATACGCCTGGCCAGTCCCAAGCACAGATACGCAGTATTTT.

The chain employs TRBV2 and TRBJ2-7, with D maybe TRBD2 (6 bases). With 4 bases removed from V and 4 bases from J, the gap between germline ends came to 20 bases. The germline CDR1 and CDR2 sequences are SNHLY and FYNNEI. The CDR3 extends over 16 amino acids. CDR3 coding DNA: TGTGCCAGCAGTGTTTCTAAGCGGCATGGGAGGTACGAGCAGTACTTC. Protein product: CASSVSKRHGRYEQYF.

The chain recombines TRBV28 with TRBJ2-3; 8 bases align to TRBD1. Germline values: CDR1 MDHEN, CDR2 SYDVKM. J was trimmed by 8 bases and V by 5 bases; bases with no gene match: 9. CDR3 size: 14 residues. The CDR3 nucleotides read TGTGCCAGCAGTCCGGGACAGGTGGTTTTTACGCAGTATTTT. Amino acids: CASSPGQVVFTQYF.

The rearrangement uses TRBV5-1 and TRBJ1-5; possible D gene TRBD1, 6 bases. The germline V and J ends were trimmed by 4 bases and 11 bases, with 19 bases remaining between them. This CDR3 is built from 14 residues. From germline, CDR1 is SGHRS and CDR2 YFSETQ. For the CDR3, the DNA is TGCGCCAGCAGCCAAACCGACAGGTCCACGGCCCAGCATTTT. Translated: CASSQTDRSTAQHF.

The chain joins TRBV2 to TRBJ2-2, with 8 bases matching TRBD1. In germline, CDR1 is SNHLY, CDR2 FYNNEI. The CDR3 runs 14 residues. With V trimmed by 2 bases and J by 7 bases, 3 bases remained unmatched. CDR3 nucleotides: TGTGCCAGCAGTGAACAGGGGGCGGGCGGGGAGCTGTTTTTT. As protein: CASSEQGAGGELFF. The complete variable domain, with remaining parts taken from reference TRBV2 and TRBJ2-2, reads EPEVTQTPSHQVTQMGQEVILRCVPISNHLYFYWYRQILGQKVEFLVSFYNNEISEKSEIFDDQFSVERPDGSNFTLKIRSTKLEDSAMYFCASSEQGAGGELFFGEGSRLTVL.

The chain is built from TRBV2 and TRBJ2-7; 7 bases are shared with TRBD2. Germline-derived CDR1 and CDR2 are SNHLY and FYNNEI. Trimming cost V 1 base and J 2 bases; bases outside gene matches: 5. This CDR3 has 15 residues. CDR3 protein: CASSEGGGRTYEQYF. The DNA of the CDR3 is TGTGCCAGCAGTGAAGGGGGGGGACGAACCTACGAGCAGTACTTC.

The chain couples TRBV11-2 to TRBJ2-2; the D is unclear. Per the germline V gene, CDR1 is SGHAT and CDR2 is FQNNGV. Deletions cut 7 bases from V and 2 bases from J, with 14 bases between. The CDR3 loop spans 15 amino acids. The CDR3 nucleotides read TGTGCCAGCACCCCAAGGAGACGAAACACCGGGGAGCTGTTTTTT. This sequence encodes CASTPRRRNTGELFF.

This clone has just one count. The rearrangement uses TRBV6-4 and TRBJ2-1; 7 nucleotides align to TRBD2. There are 16 residues in the CDR3. Per germline, CDR1 MRHNA and CDR2 SNTAGT. Losses at the gene ends were 4 bases for V and 4 bases for J; bases not matched to a gene: 10. CDR3 sequence: CASSALGLADYNEQFF. Written as DNA, the CDR3 is TGTGCCAGCAGTGCCTTAGGGCTAGCGGATTACAATGAGCAGTTCTTC.

The J gene is TRBJ2-1, the V gene TRBV6-1; TRBD2 agrees at 15 bases. Germline CDR1 MNHNS, CDR2 SASEGT. The trim removed 4 bases at V and 6 bases at J, leaving 10 bases unmatched. This CDR3 contains 18 residues. The CDR3 nucleotides read TGTGCCAGCAGTGCCGGACTAGCGGGAGGGCCGCTTAGCAATGAGCAGTTCTTC. Protein sequence: CASSAGLAGGPLSNEQFF.

V usage is TRBV10-3 and J usage is TRBJ1-3, with D possibly TRBD1 on 5 matching bases. V lost 2 bases and J 0 bases, leaving 11 bases between the germline ends. This CDR3 is 16 amino acids long. CDR1 is ENHRY, CDR2 SYGVKD, per germline. The DNA for the CDR3 is TGTGCCATCAGTGAGGCGGCAGGGTTCTCTGGAAACACCATATATTTT. Its translation: CAISEAAGFSGNTIYF.